The T cell receptor (beta chain) described here comes from a study of cytomegalovirus exposure and HLA in healthy donors. There are 12 residues in the CDR3. The V end lost 11 bases, the J end lost 5 bases, and 13 bases lay between the germline ends. Per the germline V gene, CDR1 is MNHNY and CDR2 is SVGAGI (reference sequence). Some clones are missing from TCRdb's copy, which holds only in-frame ones; the method was immunoSEQ multiplex PCR. The sample records 150,000 to 200,000 clones, more than 75% being singletons. Sequences were obtained from PBMCs. This sequence originates from a man aged 18 to 35 in good health and CMV-seropositive. The V and J genes are TRBV6-6 and TRBJ2-1; the D gene is possibly TRBD1 (6 bases). The CDR3: CAAGQKDNEQFF. The CDR3 DNA sequence: TGTGCCGCAGGACAGAAAGACAATGAGCAGTTCTTC.